The 4 T cell receptor beta chains below were found in one sample sequenced in a study of T cell responses to AZD1222 COVID-19 vaccine. Produced via immunoSEQ multiplex PCR; TCRdb's table is partial and in-frame only. The sample consists of approximately 140,000 clones, roughly 94% of them appearing once. Material: peripheral blood, obtained on day 0 of AZD1222 vaccination. These receptors all stem from an adult in good health.

The chain recombines TRBV5-8 with TRBJ1-6; D gene ambiguous. The CDR3 contains 15 residues. Germline V gene sequence: CDR1 SGHTS, CDR2 YDEGEE. Trimming took off 3 bases at V and 6 bases at J, with 13 bases between the two ends. The CDR3 here is CASSSFTVGNSPLHF. The DNA of the CDR3 is TGTGCCAGCAGCTCTTTCACGGTTGGTAATTCACCCCTCCACTTT.

This chain joins TRBV7-2 and TRBJ2-3, with TRBD1 as a possible D gene (6 bases). This CDR3 has 14 residues. Trimming took off 4 bases at V and 2 bases at J, with 10 bases between the two ends. The germline V gene has CDR1 SGHTA and CDR2 FQGNSA. The CDR3 region is CASSSDRLTDTQYF. CDR3 nucleotide sequence: TGTGCCAGCAGCTCGGACAGACTCACAGATACGCAGTATTTT.

The chain recombines TRBV5-6 with TRBJ2-2; TRBD2 is a possible D gene (6 bases). Germline-derived CDR1 and CDR2 are SGHDT and YYEEEE. The V gene lost 1 base and the J gene lost 4 bases, with 17 bases spanning the gap. This CDR3 region has 17 residues. CDR3 region: CASSLFRGTASTGELFF. CDR3 DNA sequence: TGTGCCAGCAGCTTGTTTCGCGGGACCGCGAGCACCGGGGAGCTGTTTTTT. Looking up the rest from reference TRBV5-6 and TRBJ2-2 gives the full variable domain: DAGVTQSPTHLIKTRGQQVTLRCSPKSGHDTVSWYQQALGQGPQFIFQYYEEEERQRGNFPDRFSGHQFPNYSSELNVNALLLGDSALYLCASSLFRGTASTGELFFGEGSRLTVL.

The V and J genes are TRBV24-1 and TRBJ2-5; D remains unclear. The CDR3 is made up of 13 amino acids. V was cut by 4 bases and J by 2 bases, with 7 bases left in between. The V gene's germline CDR1 is KGHDR and CDR2 SFDVKD. The CDR3 reads CATSDPKQETQYF. In nucleotides, the CDR3 is TGTGCCACCAGTGACCCCAAACAAGAGACCCAGTACTTC.